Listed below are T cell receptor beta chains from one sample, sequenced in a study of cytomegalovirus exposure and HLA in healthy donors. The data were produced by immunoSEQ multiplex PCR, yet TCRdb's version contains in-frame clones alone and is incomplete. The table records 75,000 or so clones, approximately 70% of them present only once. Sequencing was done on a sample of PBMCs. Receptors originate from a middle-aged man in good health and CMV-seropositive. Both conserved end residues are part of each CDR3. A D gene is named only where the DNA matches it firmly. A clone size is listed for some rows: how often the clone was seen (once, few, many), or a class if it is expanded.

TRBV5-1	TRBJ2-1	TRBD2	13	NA	TGCGCCAGCAGTATAGCGGGGGCGTATGAGCAGTTCTTC	CASSIAGAYEQFF
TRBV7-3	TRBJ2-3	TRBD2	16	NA	TGTGCCAGCAGCCCGGGACTAGCGGGGGGTACAGATACGCAGTATTTT	CASSPGLAGGTDTQYF
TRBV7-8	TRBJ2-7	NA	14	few	TGTGCCAGCAGCCTGACGGGGTTTTCCTACGAGCAGTACTTC	CASSLTGFSYEQYF
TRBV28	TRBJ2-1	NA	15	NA	TGTGCCAGCAGGCAGGGGGAAGGGACTTACAATGAGCAGTTCTTC	CASRQGEGTYNEQFF
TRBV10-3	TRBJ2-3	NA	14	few	TGTGCCATCTCCCCGGGAGAAAGCACAGATACGCAGTATTTT	CAISPGESTDTQYF
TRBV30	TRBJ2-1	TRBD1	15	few	TGTGCCTGGAGTTCGGGACAGGGTTTTCTCAATGAGCAGTTCTTC	CAWSSGQGFLNEQFF
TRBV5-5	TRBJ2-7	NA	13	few	TGTGCCAGCAGCGTGTGGCTAGCCTACGAGCAGTACTTC	CASSVWLAYEQYF
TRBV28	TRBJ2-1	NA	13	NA	TGTGCCAGCAGTTGGGGCAGGGACAATGAGCAGTTCTTC	CASSWGRDNEQFF
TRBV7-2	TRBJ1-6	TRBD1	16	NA	TGTGCCAGCAGCCGCGGGACAGTCTCCTATAATTCACCCCTCCACTTT	CASSRGTVSYNSPLHF
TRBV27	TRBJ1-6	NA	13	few	TGTGCCAGCAAAGAGGGGAGGGATTCACCCCTCCACTTT	CASKEGRDSPLHF
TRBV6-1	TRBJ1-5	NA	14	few	TGTGCCAGCAGTGTAGAGGGGGGCAATCAGCCCCAGCATTTT	CASSVEGGNQPQHF
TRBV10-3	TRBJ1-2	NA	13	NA	TGTGCCATCAGTGAAGCGACAGAGGACGGCTACACCTTC	CAISEATEDGYTF
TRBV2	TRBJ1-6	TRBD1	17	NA	TGTGCCAGCAGGGACAGGGTATTAAGGGTGAGAGATTCACCCCTCCACTTT	CASRDRVLRVRDSPLHF
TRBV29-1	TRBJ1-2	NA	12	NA	TGCAGCGCTACGGAGGACCCCTATGGCTACACCTTC	CSATEDPYGYTF
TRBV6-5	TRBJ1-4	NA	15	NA	TGTGCCAGCAGTACAGAGTGGGCAACTAATGAAAAACTGTTTTTT	CASSTEWATNEKLFF
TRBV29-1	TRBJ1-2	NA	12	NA	TGCAGCGACACAAAGGGGGGGGGCGGCTACACCTTC	CSDTKGGGGYTF
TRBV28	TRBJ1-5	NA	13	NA	TGTGCCAGCCAGGGCAGATCCCATCAGCCCCAGCATTTT	CASQGRSHQPQHF
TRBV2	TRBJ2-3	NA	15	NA	TGTGCCAGCAGTGTGGCTAGAATAGTAACAGATACGCAGTATTTT	CASSVARIVTDTQYF
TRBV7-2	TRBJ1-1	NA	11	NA	TGTGCCAGCAGCTCCGACACTGAAGCTTTCTTT	CASSSDTEAFF
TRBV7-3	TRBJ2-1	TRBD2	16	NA	TGTGCCAGCAGCTTCCATTCTAGCGGGGGGGCCAGTGAGCAGTTCTTC	CASSFHSSGGASEQFF
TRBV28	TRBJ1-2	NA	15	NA	TGTGCCAGCACCGAAGGAAACAGGGAAAACTATGGCTACACCTTC	CASTEGNRENYGYTF
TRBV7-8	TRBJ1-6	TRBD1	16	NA	TGTGCCAGCAGCCTCTTAGGACAGGGAGGTTATTCACCCCTCCACTTT	CASSLLGQGGYSPLHF
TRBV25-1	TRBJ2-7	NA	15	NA	TGTGCCAGCAGCCAGAGGGGCAGGGGGGCCTACGAGCAGTACTTC	CASSQRGRGAYEQYF
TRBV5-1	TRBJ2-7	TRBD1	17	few	TGCGCCAGCAGCTTGGGGGCCCCCGGGACAGCAGCCTACGAGCAGTACTTC	CASSLGAPGTAAYEQYF
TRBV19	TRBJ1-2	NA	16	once	TGTGCCAGTAGTACCCGGGACACGGGATCAGTCTATGGCTACACCTTC	CASSTRDTGSVYGYTF
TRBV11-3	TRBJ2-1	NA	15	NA	TGTGCCAGCAGCCACCCGGCGGAACTAGGGAATGAGCAGTTCTTC	CASSHPAELGNEQFF
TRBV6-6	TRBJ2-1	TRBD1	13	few	TGTGCCAGAAGACGGACACGGGGACAGGGGAAGTTCTTC	CARRRTRGQGKFF
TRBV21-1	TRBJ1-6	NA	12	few	TGTGCCAGCAGCTCTTTCAATTCACCCCTCCACTTT	CASSSFNSPLHF
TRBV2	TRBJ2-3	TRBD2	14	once	TGTGCCAGCAGTGGGCTAGCGGGGGCAGATACGCAGTATTTT	CASSGLAGADTQYF
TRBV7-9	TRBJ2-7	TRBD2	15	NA	TGTGCCAGCAGCTTACTAGCGGGCGGGGTCTACGAGCAGTACTTC	CASSLLAGGVYEQYF
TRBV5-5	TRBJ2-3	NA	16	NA	TGTGCCAGCAGCGACGGTCGTGGGCGGGCACAGGATACGCAGTATTTT	CASSDGRGRAQDTQYF
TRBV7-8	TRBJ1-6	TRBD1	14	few	TGTGCCAGCAGCCCGACAGGGGAGCATTCACCCCTCCACTTT	CASSPTGEHSPLHF
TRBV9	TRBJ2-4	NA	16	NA	TGTGCCAGCAGCGTAGAGGCTGGAGTGGCCAAAAACATTCAGTACTTC	CASSVEAGVAKNIQYF
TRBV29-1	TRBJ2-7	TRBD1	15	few	TGCAGCGCCCAATACGGGACAGGGCCTTCCTACGAGCAGTACTTC	CSAQYGTGPSYEQYF
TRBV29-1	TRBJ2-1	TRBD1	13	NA	TGCAGCGTCGCCGGGACAGGGGGCTATGAGCAGTTCTTC	CSVAGTGGYEQFF
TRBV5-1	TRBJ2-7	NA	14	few	TGCGCCAGCAGCTTCGCGGGCAGGCCCTACGAGCAGTACTTC	CASSFAGRPYEQYF
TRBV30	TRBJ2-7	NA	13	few	TGTGCCTGGAGTAGACAGTATCCCTACGAGCAGTACTTC	CAWSRQYPYEQYF
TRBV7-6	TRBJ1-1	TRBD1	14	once	TGTGCCAGCAGCCCGGGACAGGGGGAAACTGAAGCTTTCTTT	CASSPGQGETEAFF
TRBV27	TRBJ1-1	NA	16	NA	TGTGCCAGCAGTTTTACAGTCTTAACTTTGAACACTGAAGCTTTCTTT	CASSFTVLTLNTEAFF
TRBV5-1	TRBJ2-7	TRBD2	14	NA	TGCGCCAGCAGCCCTATTAGCGGGGGCTACGAGCAGTACTTC	CASSPISGGYEQYF
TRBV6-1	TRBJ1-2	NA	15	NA	TGTGCCAGCAGTGAAGCATCCGGGGGAATTAGTGGCTACACCTTC	CASSEASGGISGYTF
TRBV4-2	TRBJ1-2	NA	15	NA	TGTGCCAGCAGCCCCAGCAATCCGGGGAGTAAAGGCTACACCTTC	CASSPSNPGSKGYTF
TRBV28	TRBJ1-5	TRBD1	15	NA	TGTGCCAGCAGTTTAGCCAGACAGGGAGTTCAGCCCCAGCATTTT	CASSLARQGVQPQHF
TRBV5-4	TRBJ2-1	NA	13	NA	TGTGCCAGCACGCCGACAGGCAATAATGAGCAGTTCTTC	CASTPTGNNEQFF
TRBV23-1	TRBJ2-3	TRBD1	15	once	TGCGCCAGGGGGGCCCGGGACAGGGGCACAGATACGCAGTATTTT	CARGARDRGTDTQYF
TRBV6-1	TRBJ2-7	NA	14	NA	TGTGCCAGCAGTGAATTTTTTGCCTACTACGAGCAGTACTTC	CASSEFFAYYEQYF
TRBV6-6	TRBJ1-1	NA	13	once	TGTGCCAGCAGTTACGACCCGGGCACTGAAGCTTTCTTT	CASSYDPGTEAFF
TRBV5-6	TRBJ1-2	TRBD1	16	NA	TGTGCCAGCAAGTTCGGCACAGGGGGATTGATTTATGGCTACACCTTC	CASKFGTGGLIYGYTF
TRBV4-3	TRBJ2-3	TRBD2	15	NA	TGCGCCAGCAACCAGGACGGGGGGGCCGCAGATACGCAGTATTTT	CASNQDGGAADTQYF
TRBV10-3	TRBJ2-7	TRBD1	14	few	TGTGCCATCAGGTTCGGGACAGGTCCTTACGAGCAGTACTTC	CAIRFGTGPYEQYF
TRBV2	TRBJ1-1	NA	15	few	TGTGCCAGCAGTGAAGTAGTCTTCGAGGGCACTGAAGCTTTCTTT	CASSEVVFEGTEAFF
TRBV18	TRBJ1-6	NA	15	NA	TGTGCCAGCTCACCGCGACAGGCTGGTAATTCACCCCTCCACTTT	CASSPRQAGNSPLHF
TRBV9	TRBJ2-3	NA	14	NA	TGTGCCAGCAGCGCTTGGGACACCGCAGATACGCAGTATTTT	CASSAWDTADTQYF
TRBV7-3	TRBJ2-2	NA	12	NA	TGTGCCAGCAGCCTTTTTGCCGGGGAGCTGTTTTTT	CASSLFAGELFF
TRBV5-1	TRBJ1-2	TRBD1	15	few	TGCGCCAGCAGCCGCAGTGGGACAGAGGACTATGGCTACACCTTC	CASSRSGTEDYGYTF
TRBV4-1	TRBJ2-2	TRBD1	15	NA	TGCGCCAGCAGCCAGGGACAGGGGGCTTTCGGGGAGCTGTTTTTT	CASSQGQGAFGELFF
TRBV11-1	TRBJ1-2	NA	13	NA	TGTGCCAGCAGCTTGGGGACAAACTATGGCTACACCTTC	CASSLGTNYGYTF